Listed here are 30 T cell receptor beta chains from one sample, sequenced in a study of T cell repertoires in cytomegalovirus infection. No antigens are known for them. TCRdb re-called the reads through MiXCR, storing one row per CDR3 protein. Here the sample spans about a million distinct CDR3 sequences, around 30% being singletons. The input for sequencing was cultured CD8+ T cells from PBMCs, taken from culture after CMV antigen stimulation. The receptor set was obtained from a human donor in good health (CMV status not recorded). Some clones in this sample may be carry-over from other donors' samples.

For the CDR3, the DNA is TGTGCCAGCACCAATGGGCGGACAGGAGGTATGGCCGGGGAGCTGTTTTTT. Amino acids: CASTNGRTGGMAGELFF. The J gene is TRBJ2-2, the V gene TRBV27, with 7 bases identical to TRBD1. V shed 7 bases, J shed 6 bases, and the junction held 17 bases outside the gene matches. CDR1 MNHEY and CDR2 SMNVEV come from the germline V gene (reference sequence). There are 17 residues in the CDR3.

This clonotype appeared a few times. The V gene is TRBV7-9, the J gene TRBJ1-1; D is unresolved. V lost 5 bases to trimming and J lost 0 bases, with 19 bases between them. CDR3 length equals 17 residues. The germline V gene has CDR1 SEHNR and CDR2 FQNEAQ (reference sequence). CDR3 sequence reads: CASSPRRVSKLNTEAFF. In nucleotides, the CDR3 is TGTGCCAGCAGCCCGCGGCGAGTATCGAAACTGAACACTGAAGCTTTCTTT.

Only a few counts were recorded for this clonotype. V gene TRBV27 combines with J gene TRBJ2-1; 9 bases match TRBD1. Germline trimming cut 6 bases from V and 0 bases from J; bases unmatched to any gene: 6. The CDR3 spans 16 residues. CDR1 and CDR2 from the germline V gene are MNHEY and SMNVEV (reference sequence). CDR3 loop: CASSSGTGISYNEQFF. The CDR3 coding sequence is TGTGCCAGCAGCTCCGGGACAGGGATCTCCTACAATGAGCAGTTCTTC.

This clonotype was picked up a small number of times. The chain employs TRBV7-9 and TRBJ2-3; 16 bases line up with TRBD2. The CDR3 runs to 19 residues. Germline V gene sequence: CDR1 SEHNR, CDR2 FQNEAQ (reference sequence). The trim removed 6 bases at V and 2 bases at J, leaving 11 bases unmatched. The CDR3 loop reads CASRPPGLAGGKSTDTQYF. The CDR3 coding sequence is TGTGCCAGCAGACCGCCGGGACTAGCGGGGGGGAAGTCCACAGATACGCAGTATTTT.

The chain joins TRBV11-2 to TRBJ2-5, with no clear D. The germline gives CDR1 SGHAT, CDR2 FQNNGV. CDR3 length equals 14 residues. Between the trimmed V and J ends, which lost 5 bases and 4 bases, there was a span of 14 bases. The CDR3 loop reads CASSLRPVRETQYF. CDR3 nucleotide sequence: TGTGCCAGCAGCCTCAGACCGGTTAGAGAGACCCAGTACTTC.

The rearrangement links TRBV12-3 or TRBV12-4 to TRBJ1-3; no clear D gene. Trimming cost V 6 bases and J 2 bases, with 11 bases left between them. CDR3 length: 14 amino acids. CDR3 sequence (DNA): TGTGCCAGCAGGCCGACGGGGACTGGAAACACCATATATTTT. Translating gives CASRPTGTGNTIYF.

This clonotype was detected only a few times. The chain is built from TRBV27 and TRBJ1-1; weak D call: TRBD1 (6 bases). V was trimmed by 7 bases and J by 4 bases, leaving 16 bases between them. Per germline, CDR1 MNHEY and CDR2 SMNVEV (reference sequence). The CDR3 loop spans 14 amino acids. CDR3: CASKKQGRGTEAFF. The DNA for the CDR3 is TGTGCCAGCAAGAAACAGGGTAGGGGCACTGAAGCTTTCTTT.

This sequence joins TRBV7-9 and TRBJ2-5, with a possible D match to TRBD1 (5 bases). Germline CDR1 and CDR2: SEHNR and FQNEAQ (reference sequence). This CDR3 region has 17 residues. Trimming removed 0 bases at V and 4 bases at J, with 18 bases between. CDR3 bases: TGTGCCAGCAGCTTAGCCTCCTATCAGGGTCAAAGAGAGACCCAGTACTTC. Encoded protein: CASSLASYQGQRETQYF.

The chain has TRBV12-3 or TRBV12-4 and TRBJ2-1; either TRBD1 or TRBD2 may supply D (5 bases each). V lost 7 bases and J lost 10, with 11 bases in between. The CDR3 is 11 amino acids. As DNA, the CDR3 is TGTGCCAGCACCTTGGGGGAGGAGCAGTTCTTC. Its translation: CASTLGEEQFF.

V usage is TRBV9 and J usage is TRBJ2-3; 7 positions match TRBD1. The junction had 8 bases not matched to a gene; V was cut back by 4 bases and J by 3 bases. Germline CDR1 SGDLS, CDR2 YYNGEE. The CDR3 extends over 15 amino acids. In DNA form, the CDR3 reads TGTGCCAGCAGCACCAAGGGGGCCTGGACAGATACGCAGTATTTT. Its translation is CASSTKGAWTDTQYF.

This clonotype has ten or more counts. This chain joins TRBV7-6 and TRBJ2-5, with 9 bases identical to TRBD1. The germline CDR1 and CDR2 sequences are SGHVS and FNYEAQ. This CDR3 region has 15 residues. V lost 5 bases, J lost 2 bases, and 6 bases stayed unmatched. The CDR3 DNA reads as TGTGCCAGCAGCCTGGGACAGGGTGAGCAAGAGACCCAGTACTTC. Translation gives CASSLGQGEQETQYF.

This clonotype was observed a handful of times. This sequence joins TRBV28 and TRBJ2-7; TRBD1 aligns across 10 bases. Germline values: CDR1 MDHEN, CDR2 SYDVKM. Losses at the gene ends were 7 bases for V and 0 bases for J; bases not matched to a gene: 9. The CDR3 has 16 amino acids. The CDR3 DNA reads TGTGCCAGCATCCGGACAGGGGGTCAAAGCTCCTACGAGCAGTACTTC. Protein sequence: CASIRTGGQSSYEQYF.

This clonotype was seen many times. V usage is TRBV7-9 and J usage is TRBJ2-5, with 15 nucleotides matching TRBD2. The CDR3 is 15 amino acids. V dropped 4 bases and J dropped 5; count of bases not matched to a gene: 2. In germline, CDR1 is SEHNR, CDR2 FQNEAQ (reference sequence). CDR3 sequence: CASSSGTSGGETQYF. The CDR3 DNA follows: TGTGCCAGCAGCTCCGGGACTAGCGGGGGGGAGACCCAGTACTTC.

This clonotype was found a few times. This rearrangement joins TRBV19 to TRBJ1-1; D perhaps matches TRBD1 (6 bases). The germline V gene encodes CDR1 LNHDA and CDR2 SQIVND (reference sequence). Trimming removed 11 bases at V and 5 bases at J, with 18 bases between. The CDR3 is made up of 13 amino acids. This CDR3 reads CASKRGGGTEAFF. DNA for the CDR3: TGTGCCTCGAAGAGAGGGGGGGGAACTGAAGCTTTCTTT. Full variable domain (rest looked up from reference TRBV19 and TRBJ1-1): DGGITQSPKYLFRKEGQNVTLSCEQNLNHDAMYWYRQDPGQGLRLIYYSQIVNDFQKGDIAEGYSVSREKKESFPLTVTSAQKNPTAFYLCASKRGGGTEAFFGQGTRLTVV.

This chain links TRBV9 with TRBJ2-3; perhaps TRBD2 as D (6 bases). The germline V gene has CDR1 SGDLS and CDR2 YYNGEE. The length of the CDR3 is 17 residues. Trimming left V 0 bases short and J 2 bases short, with 16 bases between. The CDR3 bases are TGTGCCAGCAGCGTAGCCCCTGAGCGGGCCTTCACAGATACGCAGTATTTT. Translating gives CASSVAPERAFTDTQYF.

The rearrangement joins TRBV4-3 to TRBJ2-2, with 7 bases aligning to TRBD2. Per the germline V gene, CDR1 is LGHNA and CDR2 is YSLEER. The CDR3 is made up of 17 amino acids. Germline trimming cut 4 bases from V and 1 base from J; bases unmatched to any gene: 9. Here the CDR3 reads CASSLSPGLQNTGELFF. CDR3 nucleotide sequence: TGCGCCAGCAGCCTATCCCCGGGACTACAGAACACCGGGGAGCTGTTTTTT.

This clonotype was counted a few times. The chain joins TRBV14 to TRBJ2-7; 7 bases line up with TRBD1. Per the germline V gene, CDR1 is SGHDN and CDR2 is FVKESK. The trim removed 1 base at V and 6 bases at J, leaving 3 bases unmatched. The CDR3 has 13 amino acids. CDR3 region: CASSQATGSEQYV. Written as DNA, the CDR3 is TGTGCCAGCAGCCAAGCGACAGGGAGCGAGCAGTACGTC.

The V gene is TRBV19, the J gene TRBJ2-1, with D possibly TRBD1 on 6 matching bases. V gave up 5 bases and J gave up 5 bases, with 10 bases separating them. The CDR3 has 13 amino acids. CDR1 and CDR2 (germline): LNHDA, SQIVND (reference sequence). The CDR3 sequence is CASSFTGNNEQFF. The CDR3 bases are TGTGCCAGTAGTTTTACAGGGAACAATGAGCAGTTCTTC.

J is TRBJ2-7 and V is TRBV27, with D unresolved. Germline CDR1 and CDR2: MNHEY and SMNVEV (reference sequence). The CDR3 loop spans 11 amino acids. Trimming stripped 6 bases from V and 0 bases from J, with 3 bases between. The CDR3 bases are TGTGCCAGCAGAAACTCCTACGAGCAGTACTTC. This codes for CASRNSYEQYF.

The chain is built from TRBV12-3 or TRBV12-4 and TRBJ1-2; 7 bases are a match to TRBD1. Trimming took 7 bases from V and 6 from J; bases not matched to a gene: 14. This CDR3 comprises 15 residues. The CDR3 reads CASTSSDRRMDGYTF. The CDR3 bases are TGTGCCAGCACCTCCTCGGACAGGAGGATGGATGGCTACACCTTC.

The sample holds a few counts of this clonotype. V usage is TRBV12-3 or TRBV12-4 and J usage is TRBJ2-5; 12 positions match TRBD2. This CDR3 comprises 17 residues. Trimming cost V 7 bases and J 0 bases; bases outside gene matches: 9. The DNA for the CDR3 is TGTGCCAGCATGGGGCTAGCGGGGGGGTTGTACCAAGAGACCCAGTACTTC. Its translation is CASMGLAGGLYQETQYF.

This clonotype showed up many times. This chain uses TRBV11-3 with TRBJ2-2; 7 bases are a match to TRBD2. The CDR3 is made up of 14 amino acids. CDR1 is SGHNT and CDR2 is YENEEA in the germline V gene. V lost 3 bases, J lost 7 bases, and 5 bases stayed unmatched. CDR3 DNA: TGTGCCAGCAGCTTCCGGGGGGAGATCGGGGAGCTGTTTTTT. Translating gives CASSFRGEIGELFF. Combining the CDR3 with reference TRBV11-3 and TRBJ2-2 gives the whole variable domain EAGVVQSPRYKIIEKKQPVAFWCNPISGHNTLYWYLQNLGQGPELLIRYENEEAVDDSQLPKDRFSAERLKGVDSTLKIQPAELGDSAVYLCASSFRGEIGELFFGEGSRLTVL.

This clonotype came up a few times. This CDR3 is CATSRGASLGYEQYF. CDR3 coding DNA: TGTGCCACCAGCAGAGGGGCTTCGTTAGGTTACGAGCAGTACTTC. This sequence joins TRBV15 and TRBJ2-7; unclear D gene. V was trimmed by 1 base and J by 4 bases, leaving 14 bases between them. The CDR3 has 15 amino acids. The germline V gene encodes CDR1 LNHNV and CDR2 YYDKDF (reference sequence).

For the CDR3, the DNA is TGCAGTGCCGTGACGGACACTAGCACAGATACGCAGTATTTT. Translating gives CSAVTDTSTDTQYF. The genes are TRBV20-1 and TRBJ2-3; perhaps TRBD1 as D (5 bases). This CDR3 region has 14 residues. CDR1 is DFQATT, CDR2 SNEGSKA, per germline (reference sequence). Trimming took 6 bases from V and 0 from J, leaving 13 bases between them.

The chain joins TRBV11-2 to TRBJ2-1; D is unclear. Trimming took 0 bases from V and 6 from J, leaving 15 bases between them. This CDR3 has 16 amino acids. CDR1 and CDR2 (germline): SGHAT, FQNNGV. The CDR3 sequence: CASSLDLINPSNEQFF. In DNA form, the CDR3 reads TGTGCCAGCAGCTTAGATCTGATAAATCCAAGCAATGAGCAGTTCTTC.

This clonotype has more than one count but fewer than ten. The V call is TRBV12-3 or TRBV12-4, the J call TRBJ1-5; D not resolved. The CDR3 totals 15 residues. Between the trimmed V and J ends, which lost 5 bases and 7 bases, there was a span of 18 bases. CDR3 in amino acids: CASSQPGSRIQPQHF. The CDR3 DNA sequence: TGTGCCAGCAGTCAACCGGGATCTCGGATCCAGCCCCAGCATTTT.

The sample holds a few counts of this clonotype. The genes are TRBV9 and TRBJ1-5; D ambiguous. The CDR3 extends over 16 amino acids. V was cut by 4 bases and J by 1 base, with 15 bases left in between. Germline values: CDR1 SGDLS, CDR2 YYNGEE. CDR3 nucleotide sequence: TGTGCCAGCAGCCTCAACGGGCAGGAGAGCAATCAGCCCCAGCATTTT. Translation gives CASSLNGQESNQPQHF.

The chain couples TRBV2 to TRBJ2-1; 8 positions agree with TRBD2. Losses at the gene ends were 8 bases for V and 2 bases for J; bases not matched to a gene: 2. CDR1 SNHLY and CDR2 FYNNEI come from the germline V gene. This CDR3 contains 13 residues. The CDR3 sequence: CASLAGAYNEQFF. The CDR3 coding sequence is TGTGCCAGCCTAGCGGGCGCCTACAATGAGCAGTTCTTC.

This clonotype was counted only a few times. CDR3 residues: CASSSRAGDEQYF. The CDR3 DNA sequence: TGTGCCAGCAGCTCCCGGGCAGGGGACGAGCAGTACTTC. The genes are TRBV7-8 and TRBJ2-7, with D maybe TRBD1 (6 bases). The CDR3 spans 13 residues. The germline V gene has CDR1 SGHVS and CDR2 FQNEAQ. V was pared by 4 bases and J by 5 bases, with 12 bases between.

V gene TRBV7-9 combines with J gene TRBJ2-1; D not resolved. V was trimmed by 3 bases and J by 8 bases, leaving 14 bases between them. Germline-derived CDR1 and CDR2 are SEHNR and FQNEAQ (reference sequence). The CDR3 spans 14 residues. CDR3 loop: CASSFQGSSDEQFF. The DNA for the CDR3 is TGTGCCAGCAGCTTTCAAGGGTCTTCCGATGAGCAGTTCTTC. Looking up the rest from reference TRBV7-9 and TRBJ2-1 gives the full variable domain: DTGVSQNPRHKITKRGQNVTFRCDPISEHNRLYWYRQTLGQGPEFLTYFQNEAQLEKSRLLSDRFSAERPKGSFSTLEIQRTEQGDSAMYLCASSFQGSSDEQFFGPGTRLTVL.